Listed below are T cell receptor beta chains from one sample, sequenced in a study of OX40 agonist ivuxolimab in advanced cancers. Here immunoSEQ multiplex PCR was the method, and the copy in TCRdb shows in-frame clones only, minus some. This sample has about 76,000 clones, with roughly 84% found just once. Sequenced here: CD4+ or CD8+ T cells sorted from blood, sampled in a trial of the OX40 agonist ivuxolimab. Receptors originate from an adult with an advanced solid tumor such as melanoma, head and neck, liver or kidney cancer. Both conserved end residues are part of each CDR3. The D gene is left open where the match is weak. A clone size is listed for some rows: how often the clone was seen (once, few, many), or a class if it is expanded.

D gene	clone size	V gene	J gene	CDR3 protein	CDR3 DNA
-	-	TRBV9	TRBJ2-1	CASSVGQRGEQFF	TGTGCCAGCAGCGTAGGTCAGCGAGGTGAGCAGTTCTTC
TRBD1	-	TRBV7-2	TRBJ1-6	CASTPGDRVTSSPLHF	TGTGCCAGCACCCCAGGGGACAGGGTGACATCTTCACCCCTCCACTTT
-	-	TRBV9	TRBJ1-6	CATPTRGTNSPLHF	TGTGCCACCCCGACCAGGGGAACCAATTCACCCCTCCACTTT
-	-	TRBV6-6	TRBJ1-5	CASSYPGRGSNQPQHF	TGTGCCAGCAGTTACCCGGGGAGGGGTAGCAATCAGCCCCAGCATTTT
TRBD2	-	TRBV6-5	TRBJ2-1	CASSYAGRGTYNEQFF	TGTGCCAGCAGTTACGCGGGGAGGGGCACCTACAATGAGCAGTTCTTC
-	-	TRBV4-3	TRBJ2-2	CASSRKSTGELFF	TGCGCCAGCAGCCGGAAGAGCACCGGGGAGCTGTTTTTT
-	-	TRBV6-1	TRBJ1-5	CASKKNQPQHF	TGTGCCAGCAAAAAAAATCAGCCCCAGCATTTT
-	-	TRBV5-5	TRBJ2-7	CASSLTSYSYEQYF	TGTGCCAGCAGCTTGACTAGCTACTCCTACGAGCAGTACTTC
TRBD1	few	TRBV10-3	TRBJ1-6	CAISERDRKESPLHF	TGTGCCATCAGTGAGAGGGACAGGAAAGAATCACCCCTCCACTTT
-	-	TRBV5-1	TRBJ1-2	CASSVTGRRTYGYTF	TGTGCCAGCAGCGTAACAGGACGGAGGACCTATGGCTACACCTTC
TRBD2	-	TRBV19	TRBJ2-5	CASSSSGTMLGDQYF	TGTGCCAGTAGTTCATCCGGGACTATGCTTGGGGACCAGTACTTC
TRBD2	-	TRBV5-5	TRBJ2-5	CASSFTSGGEETQYF	TGTGCCAGCAGCTTTACTAGCGGGGGGGAAGAGACCCAGTACTTC
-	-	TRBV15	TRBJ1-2	CATSRDSKPLGGYTF	TGTGCCACCAGCAGAGATAGCAAGCCTTTGGGAGGCTACACCTTC
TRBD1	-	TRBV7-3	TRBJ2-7	CASSSGQSYEQYF	TGTGCCAGCAGCTCGGGACAGTCCTACGAGCAGTACTTC
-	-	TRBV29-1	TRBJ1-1	CSVAPMNTEAFF	TGCAGCGTGGCTCCTATGAACACTGAAGCTTTCTTT
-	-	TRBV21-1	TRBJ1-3	CASSKEWSYGNTIYF	TGTGCCAGCAGCAAAGAATGGAGCTATGGAAACACCATATATTTT
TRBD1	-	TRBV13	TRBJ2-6	CASSQTGTGGANVLTF	TGTGCCAGCAGCCAAACCGGGACAGGTGGGGCCAACGTCCTGACTTTC
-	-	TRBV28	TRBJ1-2	CASRTTVVGYTF	TGTGCCAGCAGAACCACAGTGGTTGGCTACACCTTC
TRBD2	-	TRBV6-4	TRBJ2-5	CASSVSGGAAETQYF	TGTGCCAGCAGTGTCAGCGGGGGGGCTGCGGAGACCCAGTACTTC
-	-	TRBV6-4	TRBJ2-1	CASSDSETSSYNEQFF	TGTGCCAGCAGTGACTCGGAGACTAGCTCCTACAATGAGCAGTTCTTC
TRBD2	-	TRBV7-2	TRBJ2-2	CASSLGEALASSTGELFF	TGTGCCAGCAGCTTAGGAGAAGCACTAGCGTCTTCCACCGGGGAGCTGTTTTTT
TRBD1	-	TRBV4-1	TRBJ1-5	CASSPTGEGQPQHF	TGCGCCAGCAGCCCTACAGGGGAAGGTCAGCCCCAGCATTTT
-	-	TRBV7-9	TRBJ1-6	CASSFEQGRGPLHF	TGTGCCAGCAGCTTCGAACAGGGCAGGGGACCCCTCCACTTT
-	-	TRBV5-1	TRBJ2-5	CASSLWSGQETQYF	TGCGCCAGCAGCTTGTGGTCCGGGCAAGAGACCCAGTACTTC
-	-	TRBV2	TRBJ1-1	CASPYSSNTEAFF	TGTGCCAGCCCGTACAGCTCGAACACTGAAGCTTTCTTT
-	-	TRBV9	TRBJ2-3	CASNKQGDTQYF	TGTGCCAGCAACAAACAGGGAGATACGCAGTATTTT
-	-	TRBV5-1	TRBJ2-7	CASRQGSSYEQYF	TGCGCCAGCAGACAGGGCTCGTCCTACGAGCAGTACTTC
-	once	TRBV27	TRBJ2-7	CASSAGPYEQYF	TGTGCCAGCAGCGCCGGGCCGTACGAGCAGTACTTC
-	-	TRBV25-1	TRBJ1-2	CASSEYGGSYFGYTF	TGTGCCAGCAGTGAATACGGGGGCTCTTATTTTGGCTACACCTTC
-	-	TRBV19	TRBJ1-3	CASATGSGNTIYF	TGTGCCAGCGCCACGGGCTCTGGAAACACCATATATTTT
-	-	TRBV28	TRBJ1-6	CASSPLQQGGSPLHF	TGTGCCAGCAGTCCCCTCCAACAGGGAGGATCACCCCTCCACTTT
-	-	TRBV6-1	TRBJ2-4	CASSDRGLLAKNIQYF	TGTGCCAGCAGTGATCGCGGACTTTTAGCCAAAAACATTCAGTACTTC
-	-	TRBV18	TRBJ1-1	CASSPDTNTEAFF	TGTGCCAGCTCACCGGACACGAACACTGAAGCTTTCTTT
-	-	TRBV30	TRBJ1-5	CAWGGNQPQHF	TGTGCCTGGGGGGGCAATCAGCCCCAGCATTTT
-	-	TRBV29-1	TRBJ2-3	CSVGAALRTDTQYF	TGCAGCGTTGGAGCGGCTCTCCGCACAGATACGCAGTATTTT
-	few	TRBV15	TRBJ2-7	CATSRDTQGSYEQYF	TGTGCCACCAGCAGAGATACCCAGGGTTCCTACGAGCAGTACTTC
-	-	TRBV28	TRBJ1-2	CASSLKSGSNYGYTF	TGTGCCAGCAGTTTAAAATCCGGTTCTAACTATGGCTACACCTTC
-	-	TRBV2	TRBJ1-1	CASSPRGRYTEAFF	TGTGCCAGCAGTCCCCGGGGGCGGTACACTGAAGCTTTCTTT
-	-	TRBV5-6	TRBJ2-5	CASSLRGQETQYF	TGTGCCAGCAGCTTGAGAGGGCAAGAGACCCAGTACTTC
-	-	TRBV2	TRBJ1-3	CASSEGGNTIYF	TGTGCCAGCAGTGAGGGAGGAAACACCATATATTTT
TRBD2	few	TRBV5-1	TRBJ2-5	CASRGSGRAMETQYF	TGCGCCAGCAGAGGGAGCGGGAGGGCCATGGAGACCCAGTACTTC
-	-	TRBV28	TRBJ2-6	CASRPSGANVLTF	TGTGCCAGCAGGCCATCTGGGGCCAACGTCCTGACTTTC